The present T cell receptor (beta chain) was sequenced within a study of CD8+ T cells in alopecia areata. Whole-study context: A 6-month off-drug phase came after tofacitinib, which had lasted 6 to 18 months. Findings of the study overall: Whereas mice showed it more clearly, TCR sharing across patients was murkier, possibly because of HLA. Many expanded lesional clones persisted during tofacitinib (in both scalp and blood).

A remark on this clone: The antigen remains unidentified.

RNA was extracted and reverse transcribed into cDNA as the sequencing template. Assay: immunoSEQ multiplex PCR; the TCRdb copy retains only in-frame clones and omits some. The table records over 150,000 clones, around 60% of them present only once. Germline V gene lookup returns CDR1 MGHRA and CDR2 YSYEKL. The CDR3 runs to 15 residues. The J segment lost 3 bases and the V segment lost 3 bases, leaving 2 bases of the junction unmatched. Treatment: oral pan-JAK inhibitor, 5-10 mg twice daily. The starting material was CD4+ T cells sorted from blood, obtained at week 24, from a patient treated with tofacitinib. The chain is built from TRBV4-1 and TRBJ2-7; 13 bases map to TRBD2. The TCR comes from a human donor with alopecia areata. The CDR3 DNA reads TGCGCCAGCAGCCAGGGACTAGCGGGGAACTACGAGCAGTACTTC. Its protein product is CASSQGLAGNYEQYF.